This record concerns one TCR beta chain sequence. What it binds is unknown. The data derive from a study of T cell responses to AZD1222 COVID-19 vaccine. Study-level findings and limits: No day 14 peak samples; only post-peak repertoires were characterized. Unmutated variant regions reportedly attract nearly half of all spike-specific TCRs.

The table came from immunoSEQ multiplex PCR; TCRdb's copy has only in-frame clones and leaves some out. This sample has about 150,000 clones; 85% to 95% occur once, and the top ten carry 1.5% to 2%. The length of the CDR3 is 15 residues. Per the germline V gene, CDR1 is MNHEY and CDR2 is SVGAGI. The germline V and J ends were trimmed by 7 bases and 3 bases, with 16 bases remaining between them. The chain employs TRBV6-5 and TRBJ1-5; tentatively, D is TRBD1 (5 bases). The input for sequencing was peripheral blood, taken on day 0 of AZD1222 vaccination. The TCR comes from an adult in good health. Here the CDR3 reads CASILGPYTNQPQHF. CDR3 sequence (DNA): TGTGCCAGCATCCTGGGACCCTATACCAATCAGCCCCAGCATTTT.